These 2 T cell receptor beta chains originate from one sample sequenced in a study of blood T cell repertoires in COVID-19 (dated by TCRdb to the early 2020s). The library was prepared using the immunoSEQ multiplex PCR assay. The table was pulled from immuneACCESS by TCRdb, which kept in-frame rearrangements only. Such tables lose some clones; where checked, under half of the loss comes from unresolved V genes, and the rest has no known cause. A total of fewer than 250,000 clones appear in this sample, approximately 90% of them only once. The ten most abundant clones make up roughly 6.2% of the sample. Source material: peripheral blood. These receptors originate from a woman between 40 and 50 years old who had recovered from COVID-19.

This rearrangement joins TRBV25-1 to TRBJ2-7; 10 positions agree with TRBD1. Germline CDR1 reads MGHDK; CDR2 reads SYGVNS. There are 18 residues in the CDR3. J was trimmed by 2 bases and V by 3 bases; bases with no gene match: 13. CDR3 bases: TGTGCCAGCAGTGACCCCCCTTATCGGGACAGGGGTACCTACGAGCAGTACTTC. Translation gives CASSDPPYRDRGTYEQYF.

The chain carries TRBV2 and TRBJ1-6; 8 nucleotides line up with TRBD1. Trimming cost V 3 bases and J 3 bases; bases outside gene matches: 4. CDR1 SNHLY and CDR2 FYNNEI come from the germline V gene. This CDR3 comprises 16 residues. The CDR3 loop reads CASSEARGLYNSPLHF. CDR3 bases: TGTGCCAGCAGTGAGGCCAGGGGGCTCTATAATTCACCCCTCCACTTT.